Below, 6 T cell receptor beta chains from the same sample are listed, as sequenced in a study of T cell responses to AZD1222 COVID-19 vaccine. The table came from immunoSEQ multiplex PCR; TCRdb's copy has only in-frame clones and leaves some out. The sample consists of around 150,000 clones, approximately 88% of them appearing once. Sequenced material: peripheral blood, taken on day 0 of MenACWY control vaccination. Every receptor here comes from an adult in good health.

This chain joins TRBV9 and TRBJ2-7; maybe TRBD1 (5 bases). This CDR3 spans 16 amino acids. The germline V and J ends were trimmed by 4 bases and 2 bases, with 19 bases remaining between them. Germline V CDR1 and CDR2: SGDLS, YYNGEE. CDR3 sequence (DNA): TGTGCCAGCAGCCCTGGTGTGTCAGTAGGGGCCTACGAGCAGTACTTC. It codes for CASSPGVSVGAYEQYF.

The chain carries TRBV2 and TRBJ1-1, with a weak D call TRBD1 (5 bases). The CDR3 extends over 12 amino acids. V lost 7 bases, J lost 3 bases, and 9 bases lay in between. In germline, CDR1 is SNHLY, CDR2 FYNNEI. The CDR3 nucleotides read TGTGCCAGCATTCAGGGTGACACTGAAGCTTTCTTT. This sequence encodes CASIQGDTEAFF.

V is TRBV27 and J is TRBJ2-6, with TRBD2 matching over 12 bases. The ends lost 7 bases at V and 4 bases at J; junction bases unmatched: 5. The germline gives CDR1 MNHEY, CDR2 SMNVEV (reference sequence). The CDR3 has 16 amino acids. The CDR3 protein is CASKTSGRPGANVLTF. As DNA, the CDR3 is TGTGCCAGCAAGACTAGCGGGAGACCCGGGGCCAACGTCCTGACTTTC.

This chain connects TRBV7-2 to TRBJ2-7, with 10 nucleotides matching TRBD1. Unmatched junction bases numbered 6, after V lost 1 base and J lost 6 bases. The germline gives CDR1 SGHTA, CDR2 FQGNSA. This CDR3 has 15 residues. DNA for the CDR3: TGTGCCAGCAGCTTAGACTTATGGACAGGGGGCGAGCAGTACTTC. Residues: CASSLDLWTGGEQYF.

To note about this clone: The sample holds other DNA sequences that translate to the same CDR3. The chain couples TRBV2 to TRBJ1-1, with a possible D match to TRBD1 (6 bases). V lost 7 bases and J lost 4, with 7 bases in between. In germline, CDR1 is SNHLY, CDR2 FYNNEI. CDR3 length: 11 residues. CDR3 protein: CASKGGTEAFF. Written as DNA, the CDR3 is TGTGCCAGCAAGGGGGGCACTGAAGCTTTCTTT.

This rearrangement joins TRBV28 to TRBJ2-1; 7 bases fit TRBD2. The germline gives CDR1 MDHEN, CDR2 SYDVKM. The CDR3 is 14 amino acids. V trimming: 5 bases; J trimming: 7 bases; junction bases outside the gene matches: 8. The CDR3: CASSPPGRKNEQFF. Here the CDR3 DNA reads TGTGCCAGCAGTCCCCCCGGGAGGAAAAATGAGCAGTTCTTC.